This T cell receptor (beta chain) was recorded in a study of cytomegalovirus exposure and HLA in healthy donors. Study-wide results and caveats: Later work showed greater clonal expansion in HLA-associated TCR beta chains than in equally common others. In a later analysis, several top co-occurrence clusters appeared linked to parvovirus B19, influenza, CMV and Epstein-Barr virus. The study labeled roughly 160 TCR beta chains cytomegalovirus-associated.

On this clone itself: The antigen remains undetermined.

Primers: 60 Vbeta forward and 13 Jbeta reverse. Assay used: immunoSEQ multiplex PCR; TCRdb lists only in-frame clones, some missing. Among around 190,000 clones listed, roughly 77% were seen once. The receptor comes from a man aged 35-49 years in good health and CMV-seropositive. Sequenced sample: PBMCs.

In DNA form, the CDR3 reads TGTGCCAGCGGGGGGGACTACGAGCAGTACTTC. It codes for CASGGDYEQYF. The V and J genes are TRBV6-1 and TRBJ2-7; 7 positions match TRBD2. CDR1 is MNHNS, CDR2 SASEGT, per germline. The CDR3 runs to 11 residues. The ends lost 8 bases at V and 3 bases at J; junction bases unmatched: 1.